This is a list of T cell receptor beta chains from one sample in a study of T cell responses to AZD1222 COVID-19 vaccine. The method was immunoSEQ multiplex PCR; TCRdb's version includes in-frame clones alone and lacks a portion of them. The data hold about 190,000 clones, with roughly 90% observed a single time. The source was peripheral blood, collected on day 0 of AZD1222 vaccination. All receptors come from an adult in good health. Both conserved end residues are part of each CDR3.

j_gene | v_gene | CDR3aa
TRBJ2-1 | TRBV12-3/TRBV12-4 | CASSFRINEQFF
TRBJ1-2 | TRBV15 | CATSSDRGHSGYTF
TRBJ1-3 | TRBV11-2 | CASSQRWDRRNTIYF
TRBJ2-7 | TRBV27 | CASSFGVGGASYYEQYF
TRBJ2-4 | TRBV7-3 | CASSPGRKNIQYF
TRBJ2-3 | TRBV29-1 | CSVQSPRGGTDTQYF
TRBJ1-2 | TRBV28 | CATREANPGVSFGYTF
TRBJ2-5 | TRBV2 | CASSGRTDQETQYF
TRBJ1-6 | TRBV20-1 | CSASRGFGERYNSPLHF
TRBJ1-5 | TRBV7-7 | CASSSKLDGYSNQPQHF
TRBJ1-4 | TRBV19 | CASSSFNEKLFF
TRBJ1-4 | TRBV5-7 | CASSLYTGGGNEKLFF
TRBJ2-5 | TRBV5-4 | CASSLKSDPRETQYF
TRBJ2-7 | TRBV29-1 | CSVGSGAYYEQYF
TRBJ2-7 | TRBV19 | CASSLSAVGESYEQYF
TRBJ2-5 | TRBV27 | CASSFSNRVAQYF
TRBJ1-6 | TRBV12-3/TRBV12-4 | CASSLGGLLHF
TRBJ2-1 | TRBV19 | CASSLSARGTGVHEQFF
TRBJ2-7 | TRBV6-6 | CASSPGRTGGAGEQYF
TRBJ1-2 | TRBV13 | CASSSQGAARGYTF
TRBJ2-5 | TRBV5-1 | CASSRPMGSETQYF
TRBJ2-2 | TRBV27 | CASSFSPDRMNTGELFF
TRBJ2-7 | TRBV4-3 | CASSRGQGARYEQYF
TRBJ2-1 | TRBV19 | CASSLSHRTGKFNEQFF
TRBJ2-7 | TRBV7-9 | CASSPTGRTYEQYF
TRBJ2-7 | TRBV5-5 | CASSLDPLESQQYF
TRBJ1-1 | TRBV28 | CASSPPDRPNTEAFF
TRBJ2-5 | TRBV28 | CASKKQLRQETQYF